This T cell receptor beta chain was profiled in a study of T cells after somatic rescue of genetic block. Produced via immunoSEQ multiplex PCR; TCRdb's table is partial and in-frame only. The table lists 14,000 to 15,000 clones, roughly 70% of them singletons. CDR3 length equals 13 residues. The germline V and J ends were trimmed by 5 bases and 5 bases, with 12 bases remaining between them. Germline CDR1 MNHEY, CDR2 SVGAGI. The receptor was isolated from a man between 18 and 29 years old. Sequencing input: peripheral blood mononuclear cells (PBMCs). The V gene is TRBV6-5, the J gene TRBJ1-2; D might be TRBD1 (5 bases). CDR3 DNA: TGTGCCAGCAGTCGACAGATTTCATATGGCTACACCTTC. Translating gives CASSRQISYGYTF.